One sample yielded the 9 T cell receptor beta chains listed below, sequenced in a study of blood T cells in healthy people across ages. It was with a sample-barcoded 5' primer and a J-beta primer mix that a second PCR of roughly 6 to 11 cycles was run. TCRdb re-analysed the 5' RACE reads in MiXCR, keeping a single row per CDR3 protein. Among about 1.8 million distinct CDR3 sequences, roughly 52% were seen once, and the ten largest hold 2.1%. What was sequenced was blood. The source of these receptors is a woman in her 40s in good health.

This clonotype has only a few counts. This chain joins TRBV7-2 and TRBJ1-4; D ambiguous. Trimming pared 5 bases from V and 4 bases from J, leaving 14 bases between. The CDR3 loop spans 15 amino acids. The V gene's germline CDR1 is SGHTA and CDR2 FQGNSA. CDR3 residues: CASSPPEWDNEKLFF. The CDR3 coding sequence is TGTGCCAGCAGCCCCCCGGAGTGGGATAATGAAAAACTGTTTTTT.

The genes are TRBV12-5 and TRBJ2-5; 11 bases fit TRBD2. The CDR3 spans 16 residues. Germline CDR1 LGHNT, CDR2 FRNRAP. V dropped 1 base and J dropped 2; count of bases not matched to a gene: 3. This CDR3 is CASGLGLAGGQETQYF. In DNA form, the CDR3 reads TGTGCTAGTGGTTTGGGGCTAGCGGGGGGACAAGAGACCCAGTACTTC.

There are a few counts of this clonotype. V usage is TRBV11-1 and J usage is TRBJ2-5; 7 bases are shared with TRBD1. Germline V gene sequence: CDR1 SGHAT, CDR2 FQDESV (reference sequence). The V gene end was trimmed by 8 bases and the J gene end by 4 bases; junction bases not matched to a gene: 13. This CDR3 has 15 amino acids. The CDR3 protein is CASRESGTDRETQYF. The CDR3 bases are TGTGCCAGCCGCGAATCCGGGACAGATAGAGAGACCCAGTACTTC.

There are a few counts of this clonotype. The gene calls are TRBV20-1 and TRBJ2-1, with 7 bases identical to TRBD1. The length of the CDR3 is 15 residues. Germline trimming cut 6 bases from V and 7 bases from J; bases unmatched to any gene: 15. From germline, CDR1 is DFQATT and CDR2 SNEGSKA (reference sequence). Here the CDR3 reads CSASYRGLGKNEQFF. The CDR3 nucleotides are TGCAGTGCCTCTTACAGGGGTTTGGGAAAAAATGAGCAGTTCTTC.

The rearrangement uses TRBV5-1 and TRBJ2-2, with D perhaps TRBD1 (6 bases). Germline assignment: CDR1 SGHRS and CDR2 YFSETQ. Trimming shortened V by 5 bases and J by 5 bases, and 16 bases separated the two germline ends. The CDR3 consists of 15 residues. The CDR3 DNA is TGCGCCAGCAGAAGGGGCAGGGGCCGGACCGGGGAGCTGTTTTTT. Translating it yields CASRRGRGRTGELFF. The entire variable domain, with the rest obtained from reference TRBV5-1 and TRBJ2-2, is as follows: KAGVTQTPRYLIKTRGQQVTLSCSPISGHRSVSWYQQTPGQGLQFLFEYFSETQRNKGNFPGRFSGRQFSNSRSEMNVSTLELGDSALYLCASRRGRGRTGELFFGEGSRLTVL.

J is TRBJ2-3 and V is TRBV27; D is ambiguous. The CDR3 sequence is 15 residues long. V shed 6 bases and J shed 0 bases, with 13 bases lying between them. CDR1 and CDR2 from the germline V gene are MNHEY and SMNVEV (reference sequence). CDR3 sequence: CASRRPFSSTDTQYF. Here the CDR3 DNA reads TGTGCCAGCAGACGCCCTTTTTCGAGCACAGATACGCAGTATTTT.

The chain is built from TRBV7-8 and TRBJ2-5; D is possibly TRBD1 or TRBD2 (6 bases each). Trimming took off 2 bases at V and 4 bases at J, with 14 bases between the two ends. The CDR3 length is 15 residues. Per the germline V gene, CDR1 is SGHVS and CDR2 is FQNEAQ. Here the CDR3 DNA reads TGTGCCAGCAGCTTAAGCAGGGGAGGTCGAGAGACCCAGTACTTC. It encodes CASSLSRGGRETQYF. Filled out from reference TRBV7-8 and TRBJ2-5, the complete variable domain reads GAGVSQSPRYKVAKRGQDVALRCDPISGHVSLFWYQQALGQGPEFLTYFQNEAQLDKSGLPSDRFFAERPEGSVSTLKIQRTQQEDSAVYLCASSLSRGGRETQYFGPGTRLLVL.

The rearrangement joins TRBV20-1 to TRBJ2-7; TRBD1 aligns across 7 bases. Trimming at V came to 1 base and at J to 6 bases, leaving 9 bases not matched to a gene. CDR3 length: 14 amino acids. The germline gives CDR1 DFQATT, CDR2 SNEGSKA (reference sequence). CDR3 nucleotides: TGCAGTGCTAGAGGACAGGGACATCCTCGCGAGCAGTACTTC. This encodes CSARGQGHPREQYF.

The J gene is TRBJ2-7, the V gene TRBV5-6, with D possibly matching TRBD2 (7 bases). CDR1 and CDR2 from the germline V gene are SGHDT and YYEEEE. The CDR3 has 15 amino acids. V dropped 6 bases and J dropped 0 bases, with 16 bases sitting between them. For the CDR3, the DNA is TGTGCCAGCACTCGGGGGGCCACGAGCTCCTACGAGCAGTACTTC. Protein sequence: CASTRGATSSYEQYF.